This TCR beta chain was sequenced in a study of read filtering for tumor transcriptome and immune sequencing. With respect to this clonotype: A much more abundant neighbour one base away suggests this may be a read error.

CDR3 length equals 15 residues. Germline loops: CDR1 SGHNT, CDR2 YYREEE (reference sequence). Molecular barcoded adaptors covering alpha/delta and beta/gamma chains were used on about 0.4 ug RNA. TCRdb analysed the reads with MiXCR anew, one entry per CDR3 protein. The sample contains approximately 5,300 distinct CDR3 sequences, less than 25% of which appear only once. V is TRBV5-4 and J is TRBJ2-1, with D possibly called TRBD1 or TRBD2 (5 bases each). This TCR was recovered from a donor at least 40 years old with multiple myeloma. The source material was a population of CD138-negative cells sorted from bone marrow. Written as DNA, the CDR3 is TGTGCCGGCAGCTTGGATGGGGGCTCCTACAATGAGCAGTTCTTC. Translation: CAGSLDGGSYNEQFF.